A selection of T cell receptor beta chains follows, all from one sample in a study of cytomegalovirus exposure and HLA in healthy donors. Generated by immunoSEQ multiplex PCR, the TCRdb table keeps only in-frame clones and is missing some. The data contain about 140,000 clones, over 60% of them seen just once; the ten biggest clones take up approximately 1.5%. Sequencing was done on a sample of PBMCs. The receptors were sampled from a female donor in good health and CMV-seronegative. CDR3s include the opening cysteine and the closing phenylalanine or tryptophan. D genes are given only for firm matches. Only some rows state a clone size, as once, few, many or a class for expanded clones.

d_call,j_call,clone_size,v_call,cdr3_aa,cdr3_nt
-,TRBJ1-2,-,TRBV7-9,CASSYGSNYGYTF,TGTGCCAGCAGCTACGGGTCAAACTATGGCTACACCTTC
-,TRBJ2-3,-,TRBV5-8,CASSRYATDTDTQYF,TGTGCCAGCAGCCGCTACGCGACAGACACAGATACGCAGTATTTT
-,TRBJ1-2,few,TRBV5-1,CASSSNSFSRSYTF,TGCGCCAGCAGCTCGAACAGTTTCTCCAGGAGCTACACCTTC
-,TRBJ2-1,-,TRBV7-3,CASSPRSEYEQFF,TGTGCCAGCAGCCCCCGTTCAGAATATGAGCAGTTCTTC
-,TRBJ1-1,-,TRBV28,CASSSTGSEAFF,TGTGCCAGCAGTTCTACAGGGTCAGAAGCTTTCTTT
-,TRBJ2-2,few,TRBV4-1,CASSQVNFGGELFF,TGCGCCAGCAGCCAAGTTAATTTCGGCGGGGAGCTGTTTTTT
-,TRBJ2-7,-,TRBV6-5,CASRPGDFSYEQYF,TGTGCCAGCAGACCCGGGGACTTCTCCTACGAGCAGTACTTC
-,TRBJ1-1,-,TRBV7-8,CASSLGGNGGEAFF,TGTGCCAGCAGCTTAGGCGGCAATGGGGGGGAAGCTTTCTTT
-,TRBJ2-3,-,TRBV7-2,CASSRTLESWAQYF,TGTGCCAGCAGCAGGACTCTTGAGAGTTGGGCGCAGTATTTT
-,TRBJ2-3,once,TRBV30,CAWTPTDTQYF,TGTGCCTGGACTCCTACTGATACGCAGTATTTT